This T cell receptor (beta chain) was profiled in a study of blood T cell repertoires in COVID-19. Study-level information: COVID-19 samples, acute and convalescent, were from the United States, Italy and Spain.

Clones were read by immunoSEQ multiplex PCR, and TCRdb kept only the in-frame ones, dropping some. The repertoire consists of about 240,000 clones, with around 89% occurring once and the leading ten covering more than 3.5%. Germline loops: CDR1 GTSNPN, CDR2 SVGIG (reference sequence). The V end lost 2 bases, the J end lost 0 bases, and 14 bases lay between the germline ends. The CDR3 spans 16 residues. Participant-given clinical history determined each cohort assignment. The clonotype was recovered from a woman aged 25 to 39 who had recovered from COVID-19. What was sequenced was PBMCs or T cells enriched from blood (not recorded which). The chain couples TRBV30 to TRBJ1-3; a weak D match, TRBD1 (5 bases). The CDR3 loop reads CAWSNPGGISGNTIYF. CDR3 DNA sequence: TGTGCCTGGAGTAACCCGGGGGGAATCTCTGGAAACACCATATATTTT.